These T cell receptor beta chains were read from a single sample in a study of blood T cell repertoires in COVID-19. Repertoires were generated with immunoSEQ multiplex PCR, while TCRdb's copy carries only in-frame clones and drops some. The repertoire holds roughly 250,000 clones, with around 87% as singletons. The sequencing input was PBMCs or T cells enriched from blood (not recorded which). All receptors derive from a woman aged 25 to 45 with acute COVID-19. Each CDR3 is given with its conserved first and last residue. D genes are given only for firm matches. Clone size is shown for a subset of rows, as once, few, many or a class of expanded clone.

D gene: .
V gene: TRBV6-5
J gene: TRBJ1-6
clone size: once
CDR3 DNA: .
CDR3 protein: CASSSSVLGGSPLHF

D gene: .
V gene: TRBV29-1
J gene: TRBJ2-7
clone size: .
CDR3 DNA: TGCAGCGTTTCCAGGGCAGAACCTACCTTTAAGCAGTACTTC
CDR3 protein: CSVSRAEPTFKQYF

D gene: TRBD1
V gene: TRBV6-2/TRBV6-3
J gene: TRBJ2-7
clone size: .
CDR3 DNA: TGTGCCAGCAGTCAACCGGGACAGGGGCCCGGCGAGCAGTACTTC
CDR3 protein: CASSQPGQGPGEQYF

D gene: .
V gene: TRBV6-5
J gene: TRBJ1-1
clone size: .
CDR3 DNA: TGTGCCAGCAGGGTAGCGGGGAGGAACACTGAAGCTTTCTTT
CDR3 protein: CASRVAGRNTEAFF

D gene: .
V gene: TRBV28
J gene: TRBJ1-4
clone size: .
CDR3 DNA: TGTGCCAGCAGTTACCGGACAGCCAATAATGAAAAACTGTTTTTT
CDR3 protein: CASSYRTANNEKLFF

D gene: TRBD2
V gene: TRBV13
J gene: TRBJ2-3
clone size: .
CDR3 DNA: TGTGCCAGCAGCCCGTGGACTAGCGGGACAGATACGCAGTATTTT
CDR3 protein: CASSPWTSGTDTQYF

D gene: TRBD1
V gene: TRBV6-5
J gene: TRBJ2-2
clone size: .
CDR3 DNA: TGTGCCAGCAGTCCCCGGGACAGGGGTCCCGGGGAGCTGTTTTTT
CDR3 protein: CASSPRDRGPGELFF

D gene: TRBD1
V gene: TRBV2
J gene: TRBJ1-5
clone size: few
CDR3 DNA: TGTGCCAGCACAAGAGATGCGGGACAGGGGTGGGATCAGCCCCAGCATTTT
CDR3 protein: CASTRDAGQGWDQPQHF

D gene: .
V gene: TRBV12-5
J gene: TRBJ2-1
clone size: .
CDR3 DNA: TGTGCTAGTGGTTTGGTTCTAGCAGGAGTAATTGAGCAGTTCTTC
CDR3 protein: CASGLVLAGVIEQFF

D gene: .
V gene: TRBV9
J gene: TRBJ2-5
clone size: .
CDR3 DNA: TGTGCCAGCAGCGTAGATCGCGGGACCCAGTACTTC
CDR3 protein: CASSVDRGTQYF

D gene: TRBD2
V gene: TRBV29-1
J gene: TRBJ2-1
clone size: few
CDR3 DNA: TGCAGCGTTTCGCCGGGACTAGAGCAGTTCTTC
CDR3 protein: CSVSPGLEQFF

D gene: TRBD2
V gene: TRBV29-1
J gene: TRBJ2-3
clone size: .
CDR3 DNA: TGCAGCGTTGGGGAACGGGGGGTCTCCACAGATACGCAGTATTTT
CDR3 protein: CSVGERGVSTDTQYF

D gene: TRBD1
V gene: TRBV28
J gene: TRBJ1-5
clone size: .
CDR3 DNA: TGTGCCAGCAGACCCGACAGGGGCAATCAGCCCCAGCATTTT
CDR3 protein: CASRPDRGNQPQHF

D gene: TRBD1
V gene: TRBV4-3
J gene: TRBJ1-2
clone size: .
CDR3 DNA: TGCGCCAGCAGTCAAGAGGAGGGGGCGGGGTATGGCTACACCTTC
CDR3 protein: CASSQEEGAGYGYTF

D gene: .
V gene: TRBV6-5
J gene: TRBJ2-2
clone size: .
CDR3 DNA: TGTGCCAGCAGCCGGGACTGGGGGAACACCGGGGAGCTGTTTTTT
CDR3 protein: CASSRDWGNTGELFF

D gene: .
V gene: TRBV6-5
J gene: TRBJ1-5
clone size: .
CDR3 DNA: TGTGCCAGCATCAAGGGGGGGAATAGCAATCAGCCCCAGCATTTT
CDR3 protein: CASIKGGNSNQPQHF

D gene: .
V gene: TRBV7-8
J gene: TRBJ2-7
clone size: .
CDR3 DNA: TGTGCCAGCAGCTTAGGCCTAAGCGGCTACGAGCAGTACTTC
CDR3 protein: CASSLGLSGYEQYF

D gene: .
V gene: TRBV5-1
J gene: TRBJ2-3
clone size: .
CDR3 DNA: TGCGCCAGCAGCGTCGAGGGCCCAGATACGCAGTATTTT
CDR3 protein: CASSVEGPDTQYF

D gene: .
V gene: TRBV18
J gene: TRBJ2-5
clone size: .
CDR3 DNA: TGTGCCAGCTCACCATCCACAGGAACACAAGAGACCCAGTACTTC
CDR3 protein: CASSPSTGTQETQYF

D gene: .
V gene: TRBV4-3
J gene: TRBJ1-6
clone size: .
CDR3 DNA: TGCGCCAGCAGCCAAGGGAGGCGATTAGGTGCTAATTCACCCCTCCACTTT
CDR3 protein: CASSQGRRLGANSPLHF

D gene: TRBD1
V gene: TRBV6-1
J gene: TRBJ1-5
clone size: .
CDR3 DNA: TGTGCCAGCAGTGAAAGGAGGCAGGGGGTCCAGCCCCAGCATTTT
CDR3 protein: CASSERRQGVQPQHF

D gene: TRBD1
V gene: TRBV9
J gene: TRBJ1-1
clone size: once
CDR3 DNA: TGTGCCAGCAGCGTTCTCCCTGACAGGGGAGACACTGAAGCTTTCTTT
CDR3 protein: CASSVLPDRGDTEAFF

D gene: .
V gene: TRBV28
J gene: TRBJ1-1
clone size: .
CDR3 DNA: TGTGCCAGCAGTCTCCTTTCCAGGGCGACATTGAACACTGAAGCTTTCTTT
CDR3 protein: CASSLLSRATLNTEAFF

D gene: TRBD1
V gene: TRBV7-9
J gene: TRBJ1-2
clone size: .
CDR3 DNA: TGTGCCAGCAGCTCTAGCGACAGGGGGCGGGCCTATGGCTACACCTTC
CDR3 protein: CASSSSDRGRAYGYTF

D gene: .
V gene: TRBV2
J gene: TRBJ1-6
clone size: .
CDR3 DNA: TGTGCCAGCAGTGAAGCTACTTATTCACCCCTCCACTTT
CDR3 protein: CASSEATYSPLHF

D gene: TRBD1
V gene: TRBV5-4
J gene: TRBJ1-2
clone size: .
CDR3 DNA: TGTGCCAGCAGCTCCCAGGGACAGTTCGATGGCTACACCTTC
CDR3 protein: CASSSQGQFDGYTF

D gene: .
V gene: TRBV2
J gene: TRBJ1-1
clone size: few
CDR3 DNA: TGTGCCAGCAGTGATCGGGGTATTGACACTGAAGCTTTCTTT
CDR3 protein: CASSDRGIDTEAFF

D gene: .
V gene: TRBV3-1/TRBV3-2
J gene: TRBJ2-3
clone size: .
CDR3 DNA: TGTGCCAGCAGCCCAGCGTTGGGGGACGGGGACTGGGGAGATACGCAGTATTTT
CDR3 protein: CASSPALGDGDWGDTQYF

D gene: TRBD1
V gene: TRBV7-2
J gene: TRBJ2-6
clone size: .
CDR3 DNA: TGTGCCAGCAGCTTCCGGACAGGGTTAGGTGGGGCCAACGTCCTGACTTTC
CDR3 protein: CASSFRTGLGGANVLTF

D gene: .
V gene: TRBV28
J gene: TRBJ2-7
clone size: .
CDR3 DNA: TGTGCCAGCAGTTTCCCGGACAGTCGCTCCTACGAGCAGTACTTC
CDR3 protein: CASSFPDSRSYEQYF

D gene: TRBD1
V gene: TRBV27
J gene: TRBJ2-7
clone size: few
CDR3 DNA: TGTGCCAGCAGTTGGGACAGCTCCTACGAGCAGTACTTC
CDR3 protein: CASSWDSSYEQYF

D gene: .
V gene: TRBV2
J gene: TRBJ2-2
clone size: .
CDR3 DNA: TGTGCCAGCAGTGAATTAACCGGGGAGCTGTTTTTT
CDR3 protein: CASSELTGELFF

D gene: TRBD1
V gene: TRBV28
J gene: TRBJ1-6
clone size: .
CDR3 DNA: TGTGCCAGCAGTTCCCCACCGGGACAGAAAAATTCACCCCTCCACTTT
CDR3 protein: CASSSPPGQKNSPLHF

D gene: TRBD1
V gene: TRBV30
J gene: TRBJ2-5
clone size: .
CDR3 DNA: TGTGCCTGGAGTGTAAGGGGGCCGCAGACCCAGTACTTC
CDR3 protein: CAWSVRGPQTQYF

D gene: .
V gene: TRBV5-1
J gene: TRBJ2-1
clone size: .
CDR3 DNA: TGCGCCAGTAGGCCATCGGGGTACAATGAGCAGTTCTTC
CDR3 protein: CASRPSGYNEQFF

D gene: .
V gene: TRBV20-1
J gene: TRBJ1-1
clone size: once
CDR3 DNA: TGCAGTGCTAGTTGGGGCATCGGGAACACTGAAGCTTTCTTT
CDR3 protein: CSASWGIGNTEAFF

D gene: TRBD1
V gene: TRBV19
J gene: TRBJ2-3
clone size: few
CDR3 DNA: TGTGCCAGTAGTTCTTGGACAGGGGAAGATACGCAGTATTTT
CDR3 protein: CASSSWTGEDTQYF

D gene: TRBD1
V gene: TRBV7-9
J gene: TRBJ2-5
clone size: .
CDR3 DNA: TGTGCCAGCACATTGACAGGGTTCCAAGAGACCCAGTACTTC
CDR3 protein: CASTLTGFQETQYF

D gene: .
V gene: TRBV6-1
J gene: TRBJ1-5
clone size: .
CDR3 DNA: TGTGCCAGCAGTGAATGGGTCTCGGGTAAGAGCAATCAGCCCCAGCATTTT
CDR3 protein: CASSEWVSGKSNQPQHF

D gene: .
V gene: TRBV5-8
J gene: TRBJ2-3
clone size: .
CDR3 DNA: TGTGCCAGCAGCTTGGACCTTCGCTTGGGGCCGTCTAGCACAGATACGCAGTATTTT
CDR3 protein: CASSLDLRLGPSSTDTQYF